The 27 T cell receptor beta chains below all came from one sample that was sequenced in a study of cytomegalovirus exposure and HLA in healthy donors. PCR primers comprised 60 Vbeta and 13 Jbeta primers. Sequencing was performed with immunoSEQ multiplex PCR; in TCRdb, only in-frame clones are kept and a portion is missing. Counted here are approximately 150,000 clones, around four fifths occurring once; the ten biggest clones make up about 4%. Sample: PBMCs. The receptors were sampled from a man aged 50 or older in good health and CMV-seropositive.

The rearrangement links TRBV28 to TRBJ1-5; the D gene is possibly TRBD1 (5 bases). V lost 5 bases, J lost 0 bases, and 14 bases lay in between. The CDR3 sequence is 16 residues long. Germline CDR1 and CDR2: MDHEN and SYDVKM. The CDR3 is CASSNSGGSSNQPQHF. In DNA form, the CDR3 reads TGTGCCAGCAGTAACTCCGGGGGGAGTAGCAATCAGCCCCAGCATTTT. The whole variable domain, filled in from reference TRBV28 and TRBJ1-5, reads DVKVTQSSRYLVKRTGEKVFLECVQDMDHENMFWYRQDPGLGLRLIYFSYDVKMKEKGDIPEGYSVSREKKERFSLILESASTNQTSMYLCASSNSGGSSNQPQHFGDGTRLSIL.

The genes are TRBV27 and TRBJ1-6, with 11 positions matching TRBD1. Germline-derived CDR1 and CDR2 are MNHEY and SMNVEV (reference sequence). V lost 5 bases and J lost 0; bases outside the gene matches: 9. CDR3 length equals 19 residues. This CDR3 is CASSRLRTGGFSYNSPLHF. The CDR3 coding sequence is TGTGCCAGCAGTAGACTACGGACAGGGGGCTTCTCCTATAATTCACCCCTCCACTTT.

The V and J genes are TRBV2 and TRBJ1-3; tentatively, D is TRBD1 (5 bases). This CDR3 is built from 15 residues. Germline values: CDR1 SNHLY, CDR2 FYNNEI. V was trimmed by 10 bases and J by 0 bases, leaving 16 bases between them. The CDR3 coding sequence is TGTGCCACCCTACCTCCGACAGACTCTGGAAACACCATATATTTT. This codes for CATLPPTDSGNTIYF.

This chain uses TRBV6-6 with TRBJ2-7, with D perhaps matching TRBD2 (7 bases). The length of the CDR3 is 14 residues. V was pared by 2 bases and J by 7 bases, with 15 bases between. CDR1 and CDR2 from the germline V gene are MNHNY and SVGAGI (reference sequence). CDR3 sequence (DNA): TGTGCCAGCAGTTACCTTAGGGAGGGGGAAGAGCAGTACTTC. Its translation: CASSYLREGEEQYF.

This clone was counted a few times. The CDR3 reads CASSYFSGRATDTQYF. Written as DNA, the CDR3 is TGTGCCAGCAGTTACTTCAGCGGGAGGGCCACAGATACGCAGTATTTT. The V call is TRBV6-5, the J call TRBJ2-3, with 10 bases identical to TRBD2. The length of the CDR3 is 16 residues. Germline-derived CDR1 and CDR2 are MNHEY and SVGAGI. V dropped 1 base and J dropped 2; count of bases not matched to a gene: 3.

The DNA for the CDR3 is TGTGCCAGCAGCTTCTTCCAGGGTTTTTTGGACGAGCAGTACTTC. Protein: CASSFFQGFLDEQYF. The rearrangement uses TRBV5-6 and TRBJ2-7, with D possibly being TRBD1 (5 bases). The germline V and J ends were trimmed by 2 bases and 5 bases, with 17 bases remaining between them. Germline CDR1 SGHDT, CDR2 YYEEEE. The CDR3 loop spans 15 amino acids.

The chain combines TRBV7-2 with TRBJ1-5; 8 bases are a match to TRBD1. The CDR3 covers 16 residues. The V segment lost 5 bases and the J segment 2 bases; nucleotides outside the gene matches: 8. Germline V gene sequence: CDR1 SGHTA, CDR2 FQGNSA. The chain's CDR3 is CASSNAGTGRNQPQHF. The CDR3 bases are TGTGCCAGCAGCAACGCCGGGACAGGACGCAATCAGCCCCAGCATTTT.

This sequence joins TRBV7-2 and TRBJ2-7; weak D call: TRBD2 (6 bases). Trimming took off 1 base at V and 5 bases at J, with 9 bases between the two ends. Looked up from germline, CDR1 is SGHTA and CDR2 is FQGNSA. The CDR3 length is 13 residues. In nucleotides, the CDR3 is TGTGCCAGCAGCTTAGGGGACTCTAACGAGCAGTACTTC. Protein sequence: CASSLGDSNEQYF. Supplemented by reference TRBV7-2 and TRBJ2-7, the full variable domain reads GAGVSQSPSNKVTEKGKDVELRCDPISGHTALYWYRQSLGQGLEFLIYFQGNSAPDKSGLPSDRFSAERTGGSVSTLTIQRTQQEDSAVYLCASSLGDSNEQYFGPGTRLTVT.

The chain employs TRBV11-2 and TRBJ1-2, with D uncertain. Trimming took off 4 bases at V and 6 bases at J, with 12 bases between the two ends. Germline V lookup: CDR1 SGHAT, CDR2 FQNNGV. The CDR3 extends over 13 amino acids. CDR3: CASSSVLINGYTF. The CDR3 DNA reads TGTGCCAGCAGCTCGGTACTCATAAATGGCTACACCTTC.

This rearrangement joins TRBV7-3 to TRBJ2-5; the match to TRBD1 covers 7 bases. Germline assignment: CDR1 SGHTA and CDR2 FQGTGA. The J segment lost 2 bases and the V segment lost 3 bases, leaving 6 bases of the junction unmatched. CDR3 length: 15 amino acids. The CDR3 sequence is CASSFHGTEQETQYF. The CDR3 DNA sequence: TGTGCCAGCAGCTTTCACGGGACAGAACAAGAGACCCAGTACTTC.

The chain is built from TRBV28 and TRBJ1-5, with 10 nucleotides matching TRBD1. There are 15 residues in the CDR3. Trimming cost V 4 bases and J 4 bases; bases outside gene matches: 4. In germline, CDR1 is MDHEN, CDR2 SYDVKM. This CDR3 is CASSSRQGANQPQHF. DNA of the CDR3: TGTGCCAGCAGTTCCCGACAGGGGGCAAATCAGCCCCAGCATTTT.

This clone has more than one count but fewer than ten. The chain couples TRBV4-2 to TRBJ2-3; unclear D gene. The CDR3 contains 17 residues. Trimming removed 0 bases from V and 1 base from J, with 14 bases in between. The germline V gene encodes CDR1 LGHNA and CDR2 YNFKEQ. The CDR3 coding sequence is TGTGCCAGCAGCCAAGATTGGAACGCGGCCGGCACAGATACGCAGTATTTT. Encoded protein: CASSQDWNAAGTDTQYF.

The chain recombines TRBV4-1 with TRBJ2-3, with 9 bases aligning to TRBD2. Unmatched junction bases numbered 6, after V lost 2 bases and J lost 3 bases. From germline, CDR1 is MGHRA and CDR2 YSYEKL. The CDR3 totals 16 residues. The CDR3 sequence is CASSQQPTSGTDTQYF. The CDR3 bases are TGCGCCAGCAGCCAACAACCGACTAGCGGAACAGATACGCAGTATTTT.

CDR3 coding DNA: TGTGCCAGCAGGGAACGTAATCCCGGGACAGGGGGGGTCTACGAGCAGTACTTC. It encodes CASRERNPGTGGVYEQYF. The chain uses TRBV2 and TRBJ2-7, with TRBD1 identical over 11 bases. This CDR3 is built from 18 residues. J gave up 3 bases and V 6 bases, and 16 bases lay outside the gene matches. Germline CDR1 reads SNHLY; CDR2 reads FYNNEI.

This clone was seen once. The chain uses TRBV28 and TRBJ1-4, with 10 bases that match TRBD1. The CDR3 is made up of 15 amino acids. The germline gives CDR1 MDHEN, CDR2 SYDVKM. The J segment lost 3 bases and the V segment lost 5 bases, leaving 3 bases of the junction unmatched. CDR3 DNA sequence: TGTGCCAGCAGTCAAGGGACAGGGGCTAATGAAAAACTGTTTTTT. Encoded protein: CASSQGTGANEKLFF.

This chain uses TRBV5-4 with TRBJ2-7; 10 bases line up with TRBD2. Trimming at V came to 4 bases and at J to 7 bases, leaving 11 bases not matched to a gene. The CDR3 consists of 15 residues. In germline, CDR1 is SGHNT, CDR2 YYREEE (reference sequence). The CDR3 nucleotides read TGTGCCAGCAGCGGGCGGAGCGGGGGGGCTGGTGAGCAGTACTTC. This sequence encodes CASSGRSGGAGEQYF.

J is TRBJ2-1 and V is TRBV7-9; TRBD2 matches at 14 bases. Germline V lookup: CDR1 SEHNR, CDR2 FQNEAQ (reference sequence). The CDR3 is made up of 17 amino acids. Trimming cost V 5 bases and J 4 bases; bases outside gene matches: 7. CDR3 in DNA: TGTGCCAGCAGCACGACTAGCGGGGGGGCTCTTTACAATGAGCAGTTCTTC. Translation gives CASSTTSGGALYNEQFF.

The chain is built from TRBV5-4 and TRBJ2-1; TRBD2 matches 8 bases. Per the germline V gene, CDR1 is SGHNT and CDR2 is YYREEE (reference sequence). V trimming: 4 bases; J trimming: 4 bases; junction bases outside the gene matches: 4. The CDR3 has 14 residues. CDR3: CASSPGGAYNEQFF. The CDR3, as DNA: TGTGCCAGCAGCCCGGGGGGGGCATACAATGAGCAGTTCTTC. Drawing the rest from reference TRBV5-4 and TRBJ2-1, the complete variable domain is ETGVTQSPTHLIKTRGQQVTLRCSSQSGHNTVSWYQQALGQGPQFIFQYYREEENGRGNFPPRFSGLQFPNYSSELNVNALELDDSALYLCASSPGGAYNEQFFGPGTRLTVL.

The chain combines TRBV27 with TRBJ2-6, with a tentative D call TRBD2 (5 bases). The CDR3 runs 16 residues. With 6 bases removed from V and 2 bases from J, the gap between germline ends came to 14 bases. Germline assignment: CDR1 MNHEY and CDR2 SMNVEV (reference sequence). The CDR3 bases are TGTGCCAGCAGCCCTACCGGGGAACCTGGGGCCAACGTCCTGACTTTC. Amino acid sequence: CASSPTGEPGANVLTF.

The CDR3, as DNA: TGCAGCGTTGAAAGGGGGATTGGGTCCTACACCTTC. Its translation: CSVERGIGSYTF. The chain employs TRBV29-1 and TRBJ1-2; D may be TRBD1 (6 bases). V lost 2 bases and J lost 10, with 14 bases in between. Germline loops: CDR1 SQVTM, CDR2 ANQGSEA. The CDR3 is made up of 12 amino acids.

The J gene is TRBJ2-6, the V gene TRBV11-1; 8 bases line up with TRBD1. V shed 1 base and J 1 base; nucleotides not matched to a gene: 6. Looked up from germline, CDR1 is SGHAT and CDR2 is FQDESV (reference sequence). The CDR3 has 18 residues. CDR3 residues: CASSLEARGPSGANVLTF. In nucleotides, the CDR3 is TGTGCCAGCAGCTTAGAGGCCAGGGGGCCGTCTGGGGCCAACGTCCTGACTTTC.

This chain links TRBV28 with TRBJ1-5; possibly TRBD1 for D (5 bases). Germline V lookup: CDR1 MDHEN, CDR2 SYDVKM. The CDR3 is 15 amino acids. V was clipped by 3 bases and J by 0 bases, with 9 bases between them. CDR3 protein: CASSLGGSSNQPQHF. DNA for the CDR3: TGTGCCAGCAGTTTGGGGGGTTCTAGCAATCAGCCCCAGCATTTT.

This chain's CDR3 is CASSLSSTSGITGELFF. The CDR3 DNA reads TGTGCCAGCAGCTTAAGTTCGACTAGCGGGATAACCGGGGAGCTGTTTTTT. The chain uses TRBV11-2 and TRBJ2-2; 11 nucleotides align to TRBD2. V lost 2 bases, J lost 5 bases, and 7 bases stayed unmatched. Germline CDR1 and CDR2: SGHAT and FQNNGV. The CDR3 is made up of 17 amino acids.

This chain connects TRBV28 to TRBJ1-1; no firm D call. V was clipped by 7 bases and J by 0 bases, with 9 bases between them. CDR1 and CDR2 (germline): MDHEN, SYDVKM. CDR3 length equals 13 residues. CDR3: CASIEVMNTEAFF. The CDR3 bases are TGTGCCAGCATTGAGGTCATGAACACTGAAGCTTTCTTT. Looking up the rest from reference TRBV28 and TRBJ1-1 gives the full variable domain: DVKVTQSSRYLVKRTGEKVFLECVQDMDHENMFWYRQDPGLGLRLIYFSYDVKMKEKGDIPEGYSVSREKKERFSLILESASTNQTSMYLCASIEVMNTEAFFGQGTRLTVV.

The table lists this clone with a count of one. The CDR3 DNA sequence: TGTGCCAGCAGTTTATTGCGAGGACTAGCGGGAGGAGGGCAGTACTTC. Its protein is CASSLLRGLAGGGQYF. The genes are TRBV28 and TRBJ2-7; TRBD2 agrees at 14 bases. This CDR3 is 16 amino acids long. Germline V gene lookup returns CDR1 MDHEN and CDR2 SYDVKM. After removal of 1 base from V and 9 bases from J, the junction contained 8 bases not matched to a gene.

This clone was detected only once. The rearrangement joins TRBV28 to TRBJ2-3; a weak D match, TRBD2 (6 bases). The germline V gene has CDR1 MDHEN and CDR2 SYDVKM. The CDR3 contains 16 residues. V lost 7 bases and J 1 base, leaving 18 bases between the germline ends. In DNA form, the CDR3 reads TGTGCCAGCACCCCACCCGGGACTCTCGGCACAGATACGCAGTATTTT. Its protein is CASTPPGTLGTDTQYF.

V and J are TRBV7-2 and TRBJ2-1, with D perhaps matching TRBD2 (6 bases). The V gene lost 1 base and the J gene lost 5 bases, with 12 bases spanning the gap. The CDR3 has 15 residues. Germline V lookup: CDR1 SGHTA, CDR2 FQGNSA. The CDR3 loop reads CASSLGGTQNNEQFF. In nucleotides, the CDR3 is TGTGCCAGCAGCTTAGGCGGGACGCAAAACAATGAGCAGTTCTTC.